Each of the 16 T cell receptor beta chains below was sequenced from the same sample in a study of vaccination and CD4 T cells after COVID-19. No antigens are known for them. Cultured CD4+ T cells had their DNA profiled by the Oncomine TCR Beta short-read assay. TCRdb processed the PCR reads anew with MiXCR; each CDR3 protein has one entry. The table lists over 10,000 distinct CDR3 sequences, 35% to 50% of them singletons. Treatment reported: roughly ten-day PBMC culture with coronavirus spike peptide pools or control peptides (ViraFEST assay). The sample taken for sequencing was CD4+ T cells from blood, cultured in vitro. These receptors were collected from a human donor who had recovered from COVID-19.

This chain uses TRBV6-2 or TRBV6-3 with TRBJ1-5; 8 nucleotides line up with TRBD1. Germline V lookup: CDR1 MNHEY, CDR2 SVGEGT. This CDR3 comprises 13 residues. The V and J ends lost 6 bases and 2 bases, in that order; junction bases with no gene match: 0. The CDR3, as DNA: TGTGCCAGCAGGGACAGGGGCAATCAGCCCCAGCATTTT. Translating it yields CASRDRGNQPQHF.

V usage is TRBV12-2 and J usage is TRBJ1-3. TRBV12-2 is a pseudogene segment. The CDR3 loop spans 15 amino acids. Written as DNA, the CDR3 is TGTGCAAGTCACTCCATTAAACAGAACCCAGGCACCATATATTTT. This gives the protein CASHSIKQNPGTIYF.

This clonotype has only a few counts. The rearrangement joins TRBV30 to TRBJ1-5; 10 nucleotides align to TRBD1. The J segment lost 2 bases and the V segment lost 3 bases, leaving 7 bases of the junction unmatched. This CDR3 has 16 amino acids. Germline V gene sequence: CDR1 GTSNPN, CDR2 SVGIG (reference sequence). The CDR3 DNA sequence: TGTGCCTGGAGCAGGGACAGGGGAGGGGGCAATCAGCCCCAGCATTTT. Residues: CAWSRDRGGGNQPQHF.

The chain joins TRBV24-1 to TRBJ2-1; 14 bases map to TRBD2. CDR3 size: 16 residues. Germline lookup yields CDR1 KGHDR and CDR2 SFDVKD. V lost 8 bases and J lost 7; bases outside the gene matches: 9. CDR3 amino acids: CATTGTSGSLGNEQFF. CDR3 in DNA: TGTGCCACCACTGGGACTAGCGGGAGCTTGGGTAATGAGCAGTTCTTC.

This clonotype was seen only a few times. This chain uses TRBV30 with TRBJ2-7, with D uncertain. Germline V gene sequence: CDR1 GTSNPN, CDR2 SVGIG (reference sequence). Between the trimmed V and J ends, which lost 4 bases and 6 bases, there was a span of 10 bases. This CDR3 has 11 amino acids. CDR3 amino acids: CAWTRVREQYF. For the CDR3, the DNA is TGTGCCTGGACGAGAGTTCGCGAGCAGTACTTC.

A few counts support this clonotype. The chain uses TRBV7-9 and TRBJ2-5; the D gene is possibly TRBD1 (6 bases). With 6 bases removed from V and 4 bases from J, the gap between germline ends came to 27 bases. Germline CDR1 SEHNR, CDR2 FQNEAQ (reference sequence). The CDR3 sequence is 18 residues long. DNA of the CDR3: TGTGCCAGCAGTCCAACCCCTTCTACTACAGGGACCCGAGAGACCCAGTACTTC. Its translation: CASSPTPSTTGTRETQYF.

This clonotype turned up a few times. The V call is TRBV6-2 or TRBV6-3, the J call TRBJ1-2; D remains ambiguous. The germline gives CDR1 MNHEY, CDR2 SVGEGT. The V gene lost 2 bases and the J gene lost 0 bases, with 10 bases spanning the gap. This CDR3 contains 15 residues. The CDR3 sequence: CASSYARRANYGYTF. The CDR3 DNA reads as TGTGCCAGCAGTTACGCTCGGAGAGCTAACTATGGCTACACCTTC.

This sequence joins TRBV4-1 and TRBJ1-3; TRBD1 is a possible D gene (6 bases). The CDR3 extends over 17 amino acids. The germline CDR1 and CDR2 sequences are MGHRA and YSYEKL. The V and J ends lost 0 bases and 1 base respectively, with 13 bases between them. CDR3 sequence: CASSQDPQGRSGNTIYF. CDR3 coding DNA: TGCGCCAGCAGCCAAGATCCACAGGGAAGATCTGGAAACACCATATATTTT.

This clonotype was observed a handful of times. This rearrangement joins TRBV6-5 to TRBJ1-6, with 8 bases fitting TRBD1. The trim removed 4 bases at V and 6 bases at J, leaving 5 bases unmatched. Per germline, CDR1 MNHEY and CDR2 SVGAGI. The CDR3 is 15 amino acids. Here the CDR3 reads CASSSRTGTNSPLHF. DNA of the CDR3: TGTGCCAGCAGTTCCCGGACAGGGACTAATTCACCCCTCCACTTT.

In this sample, this clonotype turned up a few times. The CDR3 region has the DNA TGCAGTGCTAGTCCACAGTCCAATCAGCCCCAGCATTTT. Protein product: CSASPQSNQPQHF. The chain carries TRBV20-1 and TRBJ1-5; D gene uncertain. This CDR3 spans 13 amino acids. The V end lost 3 bases, the J end lost 3 bases, and 9 bases lay between the germline ends. Germline V lookup: CDR1 DFQATT, CDR2 SNEGSKA (reference sequence).

This clonotype was found once. The chain combines TRBV6-2 or TRBV6-3 with TRBJ1-4; no definite D call. The V gene's germline CDR1 is MNHEY and CDR2 SVGEGT. The CDR3 totals 14 residues. The V end was cut by 7 bases, the J end by 0 bases, with 9 bases between. In DNA form, the CDR3 reads TGTGCCAGCACCCGGGCCTCAACTAATGAAAAACTGTTTTTT. This gives the protein CASTRASTNEKLFF.

This rearrangement joins TRBV11-2 to TRBJ2-5; 11 bases line up with TRBD2. From germline, CDR1 is SGHAT and CDR2 FQNNGV. This CDR3 spans 15 amino acids. With V trimmed by 6 bases and J by 5 bases, 8 bases remained unmatched. The CDR3 sequence: CASRVAGGPLETQYF. CDR3 nucleotides: TGTGCCAGCAGAGTAGCGGGGGGGCCCCTGGAGACCCAGTACTTC.

This sequence joins TRBV20-1 and TRBJ2-5; D ambiguous. From germline, CDR1 is DFQATT and CDR2 SNEGSKA (reference sequence). Trimming removed 0 bases at V and 7 bases at J, with 6 bases between. The CDR3 totals 11 residues. The DNA for the CDR3 is TGCAGTGCTAGAGATGAACGGACCCAGTACTTC. Translating gives CSARDERTQYF.

This clonotype was counted a few times. J is TRBJ1-4 and V is TRBV20-1; D remains ambiguous. The CDR3 runs to 12 residues. The V end was cut by 4 bases, the J end by 5 bases, with 8 bases between. Germline-derived CDR1 and CDR2 are DFQATT and SNEGSKA (reference sequence). CDR3 amino acids: CSAKPQNEKLFF. Here the CDR3 DNA reads TGCAGTGCTAAGCCCCAAAATGAAAAACTGTTTTTT.

The CDR3 loop is CASSPPRTGPSSYEQYF. For the CDR3, the DNA is TGTGCCAGCAGCCCCCCCCGGACAGGTCCGAGCTCCTACGAGCAGTACTTC. This chain connects TRBV27 to TRBJ2-7, with 7 bases that match TRBD1. The CDR3 loop spans 17 amino acids. With 6 bases clipped from V and 0 bases from J, the junction kept 14 bases outside the gene matches. Germline CDR1 MNHEY, CDR2 SMNVEV (reference sequence).

The rearrangement links TRBV15 to TRBJ1-4; D remains unclear. The V gene's germline CDR1 is LNHNV and CDR2 YYDKDF (reference sequence). V lost 0 bases and J lost 8, with 7 bases in between. The CDR3 length is 13 residues. CDR3 amino acids: CATSREGTEKLFF. In DNA, the CDR3 is TGTGCCACCAGCAGAGAGGGTACCGAAAAACTGTTTTTT.